The source of this T cell receptor (beta chain) is a study of cytomegalovirus exposure and HLA in healthy donors. Study conclusions and caveats: Specificity of a few CMV-associated chains for CMV antigens was verified in vitro. Being productive about 87% or about 30% of the time was typical of most TCR beta V segments in an earlier analysis.

CDR3 size: 14 residues. V shed 2 bases and J shed 8 bases, with 16 bases lying between them. Germline values: CDR1 SGHNT, CDR2 YYREEE (reference sequence). PCR used 60 Vbeta primers and 13 Jbeta primers. Produced via immunoSEQ multiplex PCR; TCRdb's table is partial and in-frame only. The table includes 90,000 to 150,000 clones, more than 70% detected once. A few counts support this clone. What it binds is unknown. The sample comprised PBMCs. This TCR came from a man aged 50 to 60 in good health and CMV-seronegative. The J gene is TRBJ1-2, the V gene TRBV5-4, with D perhaps matching TRBD1 (5 bases). As DNA, the CDR3 is TGTGCCAGCAGCTTTCCGCGCGGGGCGCGCGGCTACACCTTC. Translated, it gives CASSFPRGARGYTF.